The entry below describes one TCR beta chain. Its antigen is not known. The data derive from a study of somatic mutations in cytotoxic T cells in rheumatoid arthritis. General study results and limits: Any difference in CD8+ T-cell clonality between patients who had rheumatoid arthritis and healthy controls who were age-matched was not statistically significant.

The CDR3 extends over 11 amino acids. The germline V gene encodes CDR1 ENHRY and CDR2 SYGVKD. V was pared by 9 bases and J by 3 bases, with 9 bases between. TCRdb's table, derived via immunoSEQ multiplex PCR, lists solely in-frame clones and lacks some. The data hold approximately 20,000 clones, with roughly 82% observed a single time. The sequencing input was CD8+ T cells sorted from blood. V usage is TRBV10-3 and J usage is TRBJ2-7; possible D gene TRBD2, 6 bases. This TCR derives from a woman aged 50 to 60 in good health. The CDR3 DNA is TGTGCCATAGGAGGGGTCTACGAGCAGTACTTC. Amino acids: CAIGGVYEQYF.